This entry concerns a single TCR beta chain. This sample was included in a study of blood T cell repertoires in COVID-19. Sequencing used immunoSEQ multiplex PCR; TCRdb keeps in-frame clones, though not all of them. The sample has about 440,000 clones, around 89% seen once; the top ten hold roughly 4%. Trimming stripped 1 base from V and 4 bases from J, with 14 bases between. Per germline, CDR1 SEHNR and CDR2 FQNEAQ (reference sequence). The CDR3 is made up of 15 amino acids. The gene calls are TRBV7-9 and TRBJ2-7, with a possible D match to TRBD1 (6 bases). Sequencing was done on a sample of peripheral blood. This receptor was identified in a woman in her thirties with acute or convalescent COVID-19. The CDR3 loop is CASSLGAHRAYEQYF. The CDR3 DNA is TGTGCCAGCAGCTTAGGGGCGCACAGGGCATACGAGCAGTACTTC.